This T cell receptor (beta chain) appears in the sequencing data of a study of T cell responses to AZD1222 COVID-19 vaccine. Details on this clone: No antigen is known for it.

The germline V and J ends were trimmed by 3 bases and 8 bases, with 19 bases remaining between them. Germline V gives CDR1 MGHRA, CDR2 YSYEKL. The length of the CDR3 is 15 residues. General study findings and limits: Spike-specific TCR depth and breadth grew after two AZD1222 doses. Mapped onto spike, vaccine-associated CD4 TCRs spanned it and were dominant at 160-218 and 743-854.

The repertoire was sequenced with immunoSEQ multiplex PCR; TCRdb's copy has only in-frame clones and lacks some. Among approximately 140,000 clones, over 75% were seen once, and the ten largest hold around 2.9%. The V gene is TRBV4-1, the J gene TRBJ1-2, with D maybe TRBD1 (5 bases). The source material was peripheral blood, sampled 28 days after the second AZD1222 dose. The source is an adult who received the AZD1222 COVID-19 vaccine. CDR3 region: CASSHPPDGTKGYTF. In DNA form, the CDR3 reads TGCGCCAGCAGCCACCCCCCAGACGGGACGAAGGGCTACACCTTC.